These 29 T cell receptor beta chains came from one sample sequenced in a study of shared clonotypes between healthy human individuals. Clones were read by immunoSEQ multiplex PCR, and TCRdb kept only the in-frame ones, dropping some. The sample lists about 2.4 million clones, more than 85% seen once, with around 0.4% in the top ten. The specimen was naive CD4+ T cells from PBMCs. Documented subset: CD45RA+ positively selected. Receptors were obtained from a man aged 18 to 29 in good health. Some clones in this sample may be carry-over from other donors' samples.

The J gene is TRBJ1-1, the V gene TRBV28, with D perhaps matching TRBD1 (5 bases). This CDR3 has 13 residues. The germline gives CDR1 MDHEN, CDR2 SYDVKM. V lost 6 bases, J lost 1 base, and 9 bases lay in between. CDR3 sequence reads: CASRRDRNTEAFF. The CDR3 DNA reads TGTGCCAGCAGACGAGACAGGAACACTGAAGCTTTCTTT.

This chain links TRBV4-1 with TRBJ2-7; D not certain. This CDR3 spans 17 amino acids. Germline V CDR1 and CDR2: MGHRA, YSYEKL. The V end lost 4 bases, the J end lost 0 bases, and 19 bases lay between the germline ends. CDR3 DNA: TGCGCCAGCAGCCTTATCCCCCCCGGCCGAAGCTCCTACGAGCAGTACTTC. Residues: CASSLIPPGRSSYEQYF.

This rearrangement joins TRBV19 to TRBJ2-3; 7 bases align to TRBD1. Trimming took 5 bases from V and 0 from J; bases not matched to a gene: 8. The CDR3 totals 16 residues. CDR1 is LNHDA and CDR2 is SQIVND in the germline V gene (reference sequence). CDR3 sequence reads: CASSPGQRYSTDTQYF. Written as DNA, the CDR3 is TGTGCCAGTAGTCCGGGACAGAGATATAGCACAGATACGCAGTATTTT. Full variable domain (missing parts from reference TRBV19 and TRBJ2-3): DGGITQSPKYLFRKEGQNVTLSCEQNLNHDAMYWYRQDPGQGLRLIYYSQIVNDFQKGDIAEGYSVSREKKESFPLTVTSAQKNPTAFYLCASSPGQRYSTDTQYFGPGTRLTVL.

This chain connects TRBV19 to TRBJ2-3; the match to TRBD2 covers 10 bases. This CDR3 is built from 15 residues. After removal of 3 bases from V and 3 bases from J, the junction contained 3 bases not matched to a gene. In germline, CDR1 is LNHDA, CDR2 SQIVND (reference sequence). CDR3 region: CASSILAGVTDTQYF. CDR3 bases: TGTGCCAGTAGTATTCTAGCGGGAGTTACAGATACGCAGTATTTT.

The J gene is TRBJ2-7, the V gene TRBV15, with 7 bases matching TRBD2. J gave up 7 bases and V 1 base, and 7 bases lay outside the gene matches. Germline-derived CDR1 and CDR2 are LNHNV and YYDKDF (reference sequence). The CDR3 length is 14 residues. The CDR3: CATSRALAQREQYF. The CDR3 DNA reads as TGTGCCACCAGCAGAGCACTAGCGCAGCGGGAGCAGTACTTC.

This chain joins TRBV19 and TRBJ2-1; D uncertain. CDR3 size: 12 residues. V shed 9 bases and J shed 7 bases, with 13 bases lying between them. The germline CDR1 and CDR2 sequences are LNHDA and SQIVND (reference sequence). The CDR3 is CASRKGQNEQFF. Written as DNA, the CDR3 is TGTGCCAGCCGAAAGGGTCAAAATGAGCAGTTCTTC.

This chain uses TRBV20-1 with TRBJ1-1, with unresolved D. This CDR3 contains 11 residues. Trimming removed 0 bases at V and 6 bases at J, with 5 bases between. Germline values: CDR1 DFQATT, CDR2 SNEGSKA (reference sequence). DNA for the CDR3: TGCAGTGCTAGAGATGTTCCTGAAGCTTTCTTT. Protein: CSARDVPEAFF.

The chain couples TRBV12-1 to TRBJ2-1; the D segment call TRBD2 is taken from the table without a DNA check. TRBV12-1 is given as a pseudogene. CDR3 length: 19 residues. The CDR3 coding sequence is TGTGCCAGCATCTTGACTAGCGGGGACTCTACGAGCTCCTACAATGAGCAGTTCTTC. Its protein product is CASILTSGDSTSSYNEQFF.

CDR3 region: CASSNDDRTSSYEQYF. Written as DNA, the CDR3 is TGTGCCAGCAGCAACGACGACAGGACGTCCTCCTACGAGCAGTACTTC. The chain employs TRBV5-5 and TRBJ2-7; D may be TRBD1 (6 bases). Germline V gene sequence: CDR1 SGHKS, CDR2 YYEKEE (reference sequence). This CDR3 is 16 amino acids long. Trimming took off 4 bases at V and 0 bases at J, with 17 bases between the two ends.

The chain combines TRBV29-1 with TRBJ2-3; D ambiguous. Germline CDR1 is SQVTM and CDR2 is ANQGSEA. V lost 6 bases, J lost 0 bases, and 16 bases lay in between. CDR3 length: 15 residues. CDR3 DNA sequence: TGCAGCGTGGCCCCTAGTGCAATAAGCACAGATACGCAGTATTTT. The encoded protein is CSVAPSAISTDTQYF.

The chain employs TRBV5-4 and TRBJ2-3; D remains unclear. Germline assignment: CDR1 SGHNT and CDR2 YYREEE (reference sequence). The CDR3 loop spans 13 amino acids. Trimming left V 5 bases short and J 2 bases short, with 9 bases between. CDR3: CASSHKITDTQYF. CDR3 nucleotides: TGTGCCAGCAGTCATAAGATCACAGATACGCAGTATTTT.

Concerning this clone itself: The sample carries other DNA sequences with the same CDR3. This chain joins TRBV18 and TRBJ2-7; 11 bases fit TRBD2. There are 15 residues in the CDR3. With 3 bases clipped from V and 0 bases from J, the junction kept 1 base outside the gene matches. Germline CDR1 KGHSH, CDR2 LQKENI. CDR3 loop: CASSPGTSGSYEQYF. The CDR3 region has the DNA TGTGCCAGCTCACCCGGGACTAGCGGCTCCTACGAGCAGTACTTC.

The V gene is TRBV7-8, the J gene TRBJ1-2; D is possibly TRBD1 (6 bases). CDR3 length equals 13 residues. Germline values: CDR1 SGHVS, CDR2 FQNEAQ. V lost 5 bases, J lost 8 bases, and 15 bases lay in between. CDR3 coding DNA: TGTGCCAGCAGCCGGGGGGGCGAACGGGGCTACACCTTC. As protein: CASSRGGERGYTF.

In nucleotides, the CDR3 is TGTGCCAGCTCACCACTAACGCCCGAAGAGACCCAGTACTTC. Protein: CASSPLTPEETQYF. The chain joins TRBV18 to TRBJ2-5; no definite D call. V was trimmed by 1 base and J by 3 bases, leaving 9 bases between them. CDR3 length: 14 residues. Germline values: CDR1 KGHSH, CDR2 LQKENI.

Here the CDR3 reads CASSPRSESGRAYEQYF. CDR3 nucleotides: TGCGCCAGCAGCCCGCGAAGTGAGAGCGGGAGGGCCTACGAGCAGTACTTC. The chain carries TRBV4-3 and TRBJ2-5; 10 bases are shared with TRBD2. The J call is in doubt because the DNA end fits TRBJ2-7 better. This CDR3 has 17 amino acids. Germline CDR1 reads LGHNA; CDR2 reads YSLEER.

The chain uses TRBV7-3 and TRBJ1-1; 7 positions agree with TRBD1. The J segment lost 6 bases and the V segment lost 4 bases, leaving 5 bases of the junction unmatched. This CDR3 is built from 13 residues. CDR1 SGHTA and CDR2 FQGTGA come from the germline V gene. CDR3 residues: CASSSGGASEAFF. The CDR3 DNA sequence: TGTGCCAGCAGCTCAGGGGGTGCCTCTGAAGCTTTCTTT.

The chain joins TRBV5-1 to TRBJ2-7, with D tentatively TRBD2 (5 bases). Trimming removed 7 bases from V and 2 bases from J, with 19 bases in between. Germline V gene data show CDR1 as SGHRS and CDR2 as YFSETQ. This CDR3 has 15 amino acids. In DNA, the CDR3 is TGCGCCAGCTCCCCTTTAGGAGGTTCCCCCTACGAGCAGTACTTC. It yields the protein CASSPLGGSPYEQYF.

The V call is TRBV7-2, the J call TRBJ2-1; 8 positions agree with TRBD2. This CDR3 spans 16 amino acids. The V and J ends lost 0 bases and 9 bases, in that order; junction bases with no gene match: 10. CDR1 is SGHTA and CDR2 is FQGNSA in the germline V gene. CDR3 bases: TGTGCCAGCAGCTTAGCGCCGGGAGGGCCCCTCTCTGAGCAGTTCTTC. Translation gives CASSLAPGGPLSEQFF.

This chain links TRBV27 with TRBJ2-1; 9 positions agree with TRBD1. CDR3 size: 15 residues. CDR1 MNHEY and CDR2 SMNVEV come from the germline V gene (reference sequence). Trimming cost V 2 bases and J 4 bases; bases outside gene matches: 3. The DNA of the CDR3 is TGTGCCAGCAGTTTAGTGGGACAGGGATACAATGAGCAGTTCTTC. It yields the protein CASSLVGQGYNEQFF.

V usage is TRBV9 and J usage is TRBJ1-3, with D possibly matching TRBD1 (6 bases). The CDR3 sequence is 16 residues long. The V gene lost 4 bases and the J gene lost 4 bases, with 18 bases spanning the gap. CDR1 SGDLS and CDR2 YYNGEE come from the germline V gene. CDR3 in DNA: TGTGCCAGCAGCTCCCTTGATGGGGGGCAGGGAAACACCATATATTTT. It specifies CASSSLDGGQGNTIYF. The whole variable domain, remainder taken from reference TRBV9 and TRBJ1-3, is DSGVTQTPKHLITATGQRVTLRCSPRSGDLSVYWYQQSLDQGLQFLIQYYNGEERAKGNILERFSAQQFPDLHSELNLSSLELGDSALYFCASSSLDGGQGNTIYFGEGSWLTVV.

V and J are TRBV28 and TRBJ2-7; 8 positions match TRBD2. Losses at the gene ends were 3 bases for V and 1 base for J; bases not matched to a gene: 11. CDR3 size: 17 residues. Germline CDR1 reads MDHEN; CDR2 reads SYDVKM. CDR3 region: CASSFSRGREVSYEQYF. The CDR3 DNA sequence: TGTGCCAGCAGTTTCTCCCGGGGGCGGGAGGTTTCCTACGAGCAGTACTTC.

The V and J genes are TRBV5-6 and TRBJ2-2; D uncertain. Per germline, CDR1 SGHDT and CDR2 YYEEEE. Trimming took 1 base from V and 3 from J, leaving 10 bases between them. This CDR3 comprises 15 residues. This CDR3 is CASSLRQIHTGELFF. CDR3 in DNA: TGTGCCAGCAGCTTGAGGCAGATTCACACCGGGGAGCTGTTTTTT.

The chain carries TRBV18 and TRBJ2-7, with 7 positions matching TRBD1. Losses at the gene ends were 5 bases for V and 0 bases for J; bases not matched to a gene: 7. Germline-derived CDR1 and CDR2 are KGHSH and LQKENI. The CDR3 is 15 amino acids. CDR3 nucleotides: TGTGCCAGCTCAACGACAGGGTACCCCTCCTACGAGCAGTACTTC. Translated: CASSTTGYPSYEQYF.

Concerning this clone: This sample includes further DNA sequences coding for the same CDR3. The chain employs TRBV30 and TRBJ1-5, with D unclear. V lost 0 bases, J lost 4 bases, and 7 bases lay in between. The CDR3 has 13 amino acids. Germline-derived CDR1 and CDR2 are GTSNPN and SVGIG (reference sequence). CDR3 nucleotides: TGTGCCTGGAGTGTTGCGGGGAATCAGCCCCAGCATTTT. This encodes CAWSVAGNQPQHF.

This clone was counted a single time. The chain couples TRBV6-1 to TRBJ1-5; D perhaps matches TRBD1 (5 bases). V was cut by 6 bases and J by 7 bases, with 19 bases left in between. The germline CDR1 and CDR2 sequences are MNHNS and SASEGT. CDR3 length: 15 amino acids. The CDR3 DNA reads TGTGCCAGCAGCTCCGAGAGGGGACTGGAGCAGCCCCAGCATTTT. It is translated as CASSSERGLEQPQHF.

The chain uses TRBV30 and TRBJ2-5; D possibly corresponds to TRBD1 (5 bases). CDR1 is GTSNPN and CDR2 is SVGIG in the germline V gene (reference sequence). The V gene lost 7 bases and the J gene lost 4 bases, with 16 bases spanning the gap. The CDR3 spans 13 residues. CDR3 residues: CAFIGHRRETQYF. The CDR3 nucleotides read TGTGCCTTTATCGGACATCGCAGAGAGACCCAGTACTTC.

Notes on this clone: Other DNA sequences within the sample encode an identical CDR3. The gene calls are TRBV18 and TRBJ1-1; D remains ambiguous. The CDR3 length is 14 residues. Germline V lookup: CDR1 KGHSH, CDR2 LQKENI. The germline V and J ends were trimmed by 3 bases and 1 base, with 9 bases remaining between them. In DNA, the CDR3 is TGTGCCAGCTCACCCACGGGAGGGAACACTGAAGCTTTCTTT. Protein product: CASSPTGGNTEAFF.

The chain has TRBV4-2 and TRBJ2-2, with 9 nucleotides matching TRBD2. The CDR3 extends over 17 amino acids. With 2 bases clipped from V and 8 bases from J, the junction kept 12 bases outside the gene matches. CDR1 and CDR2 from the germline V gene are LGHNA and YNFKEQ. In nucleotides, the CDR3 is TGTGCCAGCAGCCAATCCCAAAGCGGGAGGACGACGGGGGAGCTGTTTTTT. Amino acids: CASSQSQSGRTTGELFF.

The CDR3 coding sequence is TGTGCCAGCAGCGTAGAGTATCTCAGGGTTCGGAACACCGGGGAGCTGTTTTTT. The encoded protein is CASSVEYLRVRNTGELFF. The chain carries TRBV9 and TRBJ2-2, with D possibly matching TRBD1 (5 bases). This CDR3 comprises 18 residues. Trimming took 0 bases from V and 1 from J, leaving 16 bases between them. CDR1 and CDR2 from the germline V gene are SGDLS and YYNGEE.